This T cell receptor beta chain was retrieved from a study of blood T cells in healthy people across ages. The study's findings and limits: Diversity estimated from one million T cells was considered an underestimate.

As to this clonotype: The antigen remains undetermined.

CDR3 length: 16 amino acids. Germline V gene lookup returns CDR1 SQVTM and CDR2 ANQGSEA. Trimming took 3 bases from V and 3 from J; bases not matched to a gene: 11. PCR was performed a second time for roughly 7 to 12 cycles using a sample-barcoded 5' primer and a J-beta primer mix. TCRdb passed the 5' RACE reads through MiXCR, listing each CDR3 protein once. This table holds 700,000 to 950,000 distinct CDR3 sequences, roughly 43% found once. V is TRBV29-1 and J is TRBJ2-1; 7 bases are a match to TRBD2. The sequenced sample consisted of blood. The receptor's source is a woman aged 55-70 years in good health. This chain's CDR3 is CSVEGGRGLRYNEQFF. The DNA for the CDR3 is TGCAGCGTTGAGGGCGGGAGAGGCCTTCGCTACAATGAGCAGTTCTTC.